The 25 T cell receptor beta chains given below trace back to one sample, sequenced in a study of blood T cell repertoires in COVID-19. TCRdb's table, derived via immunoSEQ multiplex PCR, lists solely in-frame clones and lacks some. The repertoire consists of a few hundred thousand clones, with about 90% occurring once and the leading ten covering 2.5% to 3.5%. Sequencing used PBMCs or T cells enriched from blood (not recorded which). These receptor sequences come from a woman aged 25 to 45 who had recovered from COVID-19.

The chain recombines TRBV5-5 with TRBJ1-5; the match to TRBD1 covers 10 bases. CDR1 SGHKS and CDR2 YYEKEE come from the germline V gene (reference sequence). V trimming: 4 bases; J trimming: 3 bases; junction bases outside the gene matches: 4. This CDR3 region has 15 residues. For the CDR3, the DNA is TGTGCCAGCAGCCCCGGGACAGGGGACAATCAGCCCCAGCATTTT. Protein sequence: CASSPGTGDNQPQHF. Filled out from reference TRBV5-5 and TRBJ1-5, the complete variable domain reads DAGVTQSPTHLIKTRGQQVTLRCSPISGHKSVSWYQQVLGQGPQFIFQYYEKEERGRGNFPDRFSARQFPNYSSELNVNALLLGDSALYLCASSPGTGDNQPQHFGDGTRLSIL.

The chain couples TRBV19 to TRBJ1-2; a weak D match, TRBD1 (5 bases). V dropped 5 bases and J dropped 6 bases, with 10 bases sitting between them. The CDR3 has 12 residues. Germline V CDR1 and CDR2: LNHDA, SQIVND (reference sequence). DNA of the CDR3: TGTGCCAGTAGTTTCAGGGCAGATGGCTACACCTTC. Translating gives CASSFRADGYTF.

Concerning this clone: This sample includes further DNA sequences coding for the same CDR3. The chain employs TRBV11-2 and TRBJ1-3; D gene unclear. This CDR3 has 16 amino acids. V lost 3 bases and J lost 0, with 12 bases in between. Germline V gene lookup returns CDR1 SGHAT and CDR2 FQNNGV. The CDR3 region has the DNA TGTGCCAGCAGCTTCCCCTCTGGAGGCTCTGGAAACACCATATATTTT. Translation gives CASSFPSGGSGNTIYF.

The DNA for the CDR3 is TGCGCCAGCAGAGGCGGGACTAGCACAGATACGCAGTATTTT. Its translation: CASRGGTSTDTQYF. This sequence joins TRBV5-1 and TRBJ2-3, with D possibly being TRBD2 (6 bases). V dropped 5 bases and J dropped 0 bases, with 10 bases sitting between them. Germline CDR1 SGHRS, CDR2 YFSETQ. CDR3 length: 14 amino acids.

V usage is TRBV27 and J usage is TRBJ2-7; maybe TRBD1 (6 bases). Between the trimmed V and J ends, which lost 7 bases and 7 bases, there was a span of 20 bases. This CDR3 region has 14 residues. Germline CDR1 MNHEY, CDR2 SMNVEV (reference sequence). The CDR3 region has the DNA TGTGCCAGCACGGCGGCAGGGGTATCGGGGGAGCAGTACTTC. Translating it yields CASTAAGVSGEQYF.

The chain recombines TRBV19 with TRBJ1-1; TRBD1 matches at 10 bases. Germline assignment: CDR1 LNHDA and CDR2 SQIVND (reference sequence). J was trimmed by 5 bases and V by 7 bases; bases with no gene match: 13. This CDR3 is built from 16 residues. CDR3 sequence: CASTPWTGGKGTEAFF. CDR3 DNA: TGTGCCAGTACCCCTTGGACAGGGGGTAAAGGAACTGAAGCTTTCTTT.

The rearrangement joins TRBV10-3 to TRBJ2-1; 8 bases align to TRBD2. This CDR3 is built from 14 residues. The germline CDR1 and CDR2 sequences are ENHRY and SYGVKD. V lost 10 bases, J lost 6 bases, and 11 bases stayed unmatched. CDR3 in amino acids: CATLLREVSNEQFF. The CDR3 DNA follows: TGTGCCACCCTTTTGCGGGAGGTTTCCAATGAGCAGTTCTTC.

This clone has more than one count but fewer than ten. This chain connects TRBV3-1 (or the pseudogene TRBV3-2) to TRBJ1-1, with D perhaps TRBD1 (6 bases). Trimming took 4 bases from V and 0 from J, leaving 30 bases between them. The CDR3 is 21 amino acids. In germline, CDR1 is LGHDT, CDR2 YNNKEL (reference sequence). The CDR3 sequence: CASSRDYKGRGTPSLNTEAFF. The CDR3 DNA reads as TGTGCCAGCAGCCGGGATTACAAGGGTCGTGGGACACCTTCTCTGAACACTGAAGCTTTCTTT.

The chain combines TRBV2 with TRBJ2-6, with 7 bases identical to TRBD1. J lost 2 bases, V lost 6 bases, and 10 bases had no gene match. The CDR3 sequence is 17 residues long. Germline V gives CDR1 SNHLY, CDR2 FYNNEI. The CDR3 loop reads CASRSGTVLTGANVLTF. The CDR3 DNA is TGTGCCAGCAGGTCCGGGACAGTCCTCACTGGGGCCAACGTCCTGACTTTC.

The gene calls are TRBV5-1 and TRBJ2-2; 7 nucleotides align to TRBD2. The germline V gene has CDR1 SGHRS and CDR2 YFSETQ. V trimming: 0 bases; J trimming: 4 bases; junction bases outside the gene matches: 6. CDR3 length: 16 amino acids. CDR3 coding DNA: TGCGCCAGCAGCTTGGGCCCCGGGGGGAGCACCGGGGAGCTGTTTTTT. Its translation: CASSLGPGGSTGELFF.

The V and J genes are TRBV6-5 and TRBJ2-7, with 11 bases matching TRBD1. The V gene end was trimmed by 5 bases and the J gene end by 6 bases; junction bases not matched to a gene: 6. Germline-derived CDR1 and CDR2 are MNHEY and SVGAGI. This CDR3 is built from 14 residues. CDR3 in DNA: TGTGCCAGCAGTACCGGGACAGGGGGTGGCGAGCAGTACTTC. Translating it yields CASSTGTGGGEQYF.

V is TRBV2 and J is TRBJ1-5; D is undetermined. The CDR3 loop spans 13 amino acids. The V gene lost 4 bases and the J gene lost 4 bases, with 8 bases spanning the gap. Germline values: CDR1 SNHLY, CDR2 FYNNEI. CDR3 region: CASSVSRNQPQHF. For the CDR3, the DNA is TGTGCCAGCAGTGTCTCCCGGAATCAGCCCCAGCATTTT. Together with reference TRBV2 and TRBJ1-5, the CDR3 gives the full variable domain: EPEVTQTPSHQVTQMGQEVILRCVPISNHLYFYWYRQILGQKVEFLVSFYNNEISEKSEIFDDQFSVERPDGSNFTLKIRSTKLEDSAMYFCASSVSRNQPQHFGDGTRLSIL.

The J gene is TRBJ2-5, the V gene TRBV4-2, with 12 bases aligning to TRBD2. This CDR3 spans 21 amino acids. The J segment lost 1 base and the V segment lost 4 bases, leaving 19 bases of the junction unmatched. Germline CDR1 and CDR2: LGHNA and YNFKEQ. The CDR3 protein is CASSLKRGGLAGMVGQETQYF. For the CDR3, the DNA is TGTGCCAGCAGCCTAAAGAGGGGAGGACTAGCGGGAATGGTTGGCCAAGAGACCCAGTACTTC.

This rearrangement joins TRBV15 to TRBJ2-7; 10 bases fit TRBD1. Losses at the gene ends were 0 bases for V and 5 bases for J; bases not matched to a gene: 7. This CDR3 has 16 residues. Germline assignment: CDR1 LNHNV and CDR2 YYDKDF (reference sequence). The CDR3 DNA reads as TGTGCCACCAGCAGAGACGCCGGGACAGGGGTCCACGAGCAGTACTTC. Protein: CATSRDAGTGVHEQYF. Supplemented by reference TRBV15 and TRBJ2-7, the full variable domain reads DAMVIQNPRYQVTQFGKPVTLSCSQTLNHNVMYWYQQKSSQAPKLLFHYYDKDFNNEADTPDNFQSRRPNTSFCFLDIRSPGLGDTAMYLCATSRDAGTGVHEQYFGPGTRLTVT.

The CDR3 region is CASSPRKGAHGYTF. The CDR3 nucleotides are TGTGCCAGCAGTCCCCGGAAGGGGGCCCATGGCTACACCTTC. This chain uses TRBV27 with TRBJ1-2, with 7 bases matching TRBD1. The germline V gene encodes CDR1 MNHEY and CDR2 SMNVEV (reference sequence). Trimming at V came to 5 bases and at J to 6 bases, leaving 9 bases not matched to a gene. This CDR3 has 14 residues.

The chain joins TRBV2 to TRBJ1-1; D remains unclear. The germline CDR1 and CDR2 sequences are SNHLY and FYNNEI. The V end was cut by 7 bases, the J end by 0 bases, with 6 bases between. The CDR3 runs to 12 residues. The CDR3 loop reads CASTGLNTEAFF. The CDR3 nucleotides read TGTGCCAGCACAGGCCTGAACACTGAAGCTTTCTTT.

V gene TRBV2 combines with J gene TRBJ2-1, with 8 nucleotides matching TRBD1. The ends lost 6 bases at V and 7 bases at J; junction bases unmatched: 11. In germline, CDR1 is SNHLY, CDR2 FYNNEI. This CDR3 contains 15 residues. CDR3 sequence (DNA): TGTGCCAGCAGATGGGGGCAGGGGGCGGGGAATGAGCAGTTCTTC. This gives the protein CASRWGQGAGNEQFF.

J is TRBJ2-1 and V is TRBV15, with D uncertain. V lost 6 bases to trimming and J lost 6 bases, with 12 bases between them. CDR3 length: 13 residues. Germline loops: CDR1 LNHNV, CDR2 YYDKDF (reference sequence). The CDR3 loop reads CATSRKSLNEQFF. CDR3 nucleotides: TGTGCCACCAGTCGAAAAAGCCTCAATGAGCAGTTCTTC.

The chain carries TRBV3-1 (or the pseudogene TRBV3-2) and TRBJ1-1; 7 nucleotides match TRBD1. CDR1 is LGHDT, CDR2 YNNKEL, per germline (reference sequence). The CDR3 totals 14 residues. The ends lost 0 bases at V and 5 bases at J; junction bases unmatched: 3. In nucleotides, the CDR3 is TGTGCCAGCAGCCAAGAGACAGGGAAGACTGAAGCTTTCTTT. Residues: CASSQETGKTEAFF.

The rearrangement joins TRBV5-1 to TRBJ2-7, with 8 bases aligning to TRBD2. From germline, CDR1 is SGHRS and CDR2 YFSETQ. The CDR3 sequence is 14 residues long. The ends lost 6 bases at V and 3 bases at J; junction bases unmatched: 8. The CDR3 loop is CASTPQGTSYEQYF. For the CDR3, the DNA is TGCGCCAGCACCCCGCAGGGGACTAGCTACGAGCAGTACTTC.

V usage is TRBV3-1 (or the pseudogene TRBV3-2) and J usage is TRBJ2-4, with D perhaps TRBD2 (5 bases). V lost 0 bases and J lost 7, with 10 bases in between. This CDR3 is 14 amino acids long. CDR1 and CDR2 from the germline V gene are LGHDT and YNNKEL (reference sequence). CDR3 loop: CASSQDYSGNIQYF. DNA of the CDR3: TGTGCCAGCAGCCAAGATTATTCGGGGAACATTCAGTACTTC.

This chain joins TRBV21-1 and TRBJ1-1; the D segment call TRBD1 is taken from the table without a DNA check. TRBV21-1 constitutes a pseudogene. This CDR3 is built from 16 residues. CDR3 region: CASSVRRDRQNTEAFF. The CDR3 nucleotides read TGTGCCAGCAGCGTTCGCCGGGACAGGCAGAACACTGAAGCTTTCTTT.

This clone was detected a few times. This chain connects TRBV24-1 to TRBJ1-2; weak D call: TRBD1 (5 bases). This CDR3 is built from 13 residues. Trimming stripped 4 bases from V and 4 bases from J, with 9 bases between. CDR1 KGHDR and CDR2 SFDVKD come from the germline V gene. The CDR3: CATSDQGSYGYTF. CDR3 nucleotide sequence: TGTGCCACCAGTGACCAGGGCAGCTATGGCTACACCTTC.

The chain joins TRBV6-5 to TRBJ2-7, with D tentatively TRBD2 (7 bases). This CDR3 has 14 residues. The germline gives CDR1 MNHEY, CDR2 SVGAGI. The V end was cut by 2 bases, the J end by 2 bases, with 10 bases between. The CDR3 spells CASSYGGAPYEQYF. DNA for the CDR3: TGTGCCAGCAGTTACGGGGGGGCCCCCTACGAGCAGTACTTC.

This clone was picked up one time. V usage is TRBV10-3 and J usage is TRBJ2-3; 7 nucleotides agree with TRBD1. CDR1 is ENHRY, CDR2 SYGVKD, per germline. This CDR3 has 16 residues. J gave up 2 bases and V 0 bases, and 5 bases lay outside the gene matches. CDR3 coding DNA: TGTGCCATCAGTGAGTCGACAGGGTCAAACACAGATACGCAGTATTTT. This encodes CAISESTGSNTDTQYF.